There are a few counts of the clone carrying this TCR beta chain. The antigen is undetermined. This sample was included in a study of T-cell memory formation after mild COVID-19. Study details: Clustering of TCRs was largely donor specific.

Study-wide findings and caveats: Pre-infection memory carried some responding clones, suggesting that cross-reactive memory joined.

MiXCR, applied by TCRdb to the 5' RACE reads, yields one record per CDR3 protein. The sample consists of approximately 300,000 distinct CDR3 sequences, less than 20% of them appearing once. There are 14 residues in the CDR3. Trimming stripped 5 bases from V and 5 bases from J, with 15 bases between. CDR1 and CDR2 (germline): MNHEY, SVGEGT. The chain carries TRBV6-2 or TRBV6-3 and TRBJ2-5; D is tentatively TRBD1 or TRBD2 (5 bases each). Sequencing used PBMCs or a T cell subset sorted from them (not recorded which). This sequence was found in a man between 18 and 29 years old who had mild COVID-19 (a few samples of this study predate the infection). Cell type and time point are not known. In DNA, the CDR3 is TGTGCCAGCAGTCCCGGGTGGGGACGGGAGACCCAGTACTTC. This encodes CASSPGWGRETQYF.